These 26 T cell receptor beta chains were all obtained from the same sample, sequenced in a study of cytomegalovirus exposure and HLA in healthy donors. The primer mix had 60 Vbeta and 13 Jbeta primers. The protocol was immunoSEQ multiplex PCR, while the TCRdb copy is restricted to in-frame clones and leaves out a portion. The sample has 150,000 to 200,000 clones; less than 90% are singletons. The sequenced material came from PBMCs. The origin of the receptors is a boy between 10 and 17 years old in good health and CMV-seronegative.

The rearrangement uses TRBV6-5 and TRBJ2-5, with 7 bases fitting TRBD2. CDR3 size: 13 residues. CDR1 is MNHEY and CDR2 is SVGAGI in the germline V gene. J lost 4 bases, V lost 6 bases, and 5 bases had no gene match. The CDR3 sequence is CASRPSGAETQYF. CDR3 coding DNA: TGTGCCAGCAGACCCAGCGGGGCAGAGACCCAGTACTTC.

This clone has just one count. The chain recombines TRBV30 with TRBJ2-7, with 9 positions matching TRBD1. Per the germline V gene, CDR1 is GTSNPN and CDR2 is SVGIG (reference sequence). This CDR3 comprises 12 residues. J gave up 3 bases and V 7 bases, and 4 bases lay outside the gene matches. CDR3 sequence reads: CAFTGGIYEQYF. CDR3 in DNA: TGTGCCTTCACAGGGGGCATCTACGAGCAGTACTTC.

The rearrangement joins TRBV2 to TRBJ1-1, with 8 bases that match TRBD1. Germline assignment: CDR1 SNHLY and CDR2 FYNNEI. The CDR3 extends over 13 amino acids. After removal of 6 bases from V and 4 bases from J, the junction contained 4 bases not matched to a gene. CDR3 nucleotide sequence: TGTGCCAGCAGGGGAGACAGGGGCACTGAAGCTTTCTTT. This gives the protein CASRGDRGTEAFF. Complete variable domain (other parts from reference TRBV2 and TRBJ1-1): EPEVTQTPSHQVTQMGQEVILRCVPISNHLYFYWYRQILGQKVEFLVSFYNNEISEKSEIFDDQFSVERPDGSNFTLKIRSTKLEDSAMYFCASRGDRGTEAFFGQGTRLTVV.

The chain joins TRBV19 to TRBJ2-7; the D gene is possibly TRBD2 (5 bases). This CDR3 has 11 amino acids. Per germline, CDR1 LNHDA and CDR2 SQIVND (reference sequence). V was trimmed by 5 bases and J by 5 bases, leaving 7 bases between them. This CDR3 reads CASSRGDEQYF. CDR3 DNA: TGTGCCAGTAGTCGGGGAGACGAGCAGTACTTC.

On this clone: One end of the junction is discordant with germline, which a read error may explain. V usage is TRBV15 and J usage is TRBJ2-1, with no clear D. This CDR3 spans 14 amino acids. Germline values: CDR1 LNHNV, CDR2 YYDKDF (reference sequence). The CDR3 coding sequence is TGTGCCACAAGCAGAGCGTTCCGAGACAATGAGCAGTTCTTC. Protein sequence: CATSRAFRDNEQFF. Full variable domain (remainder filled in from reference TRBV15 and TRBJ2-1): DAMVIQNPRYQVTQFGKPVTLSCSQTLNHNVMYWYQQKSSQAPKLLFHYYDKDFNNEADTPDNFQSRRPNTSFCFLDIRSPGLGDTAMYLCATSRAFRDNEQFFGPGTRLTVL.

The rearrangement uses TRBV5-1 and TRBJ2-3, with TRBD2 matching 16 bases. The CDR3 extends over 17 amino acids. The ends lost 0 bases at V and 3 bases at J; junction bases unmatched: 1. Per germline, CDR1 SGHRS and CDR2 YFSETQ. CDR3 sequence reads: CASSLVGLAGGTDTQYF. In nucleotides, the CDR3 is TGCGCCAGCAGCTTGGTGGGACTAGCGGGAGGGACAGATACGCAGTATTTT.

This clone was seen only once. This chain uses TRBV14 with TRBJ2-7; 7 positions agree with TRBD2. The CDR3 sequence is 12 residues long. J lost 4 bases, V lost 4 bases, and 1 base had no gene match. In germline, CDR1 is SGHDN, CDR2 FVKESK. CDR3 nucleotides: TGTGCCAGCAGCCGGGAGGGGTACGAGCAGTACTTC. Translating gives CASSREGYEQYF.

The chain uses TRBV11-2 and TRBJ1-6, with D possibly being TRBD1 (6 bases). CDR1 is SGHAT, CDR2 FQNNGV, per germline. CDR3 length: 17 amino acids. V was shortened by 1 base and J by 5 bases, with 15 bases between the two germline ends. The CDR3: CASSLARRTANNSPLHF. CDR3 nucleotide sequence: TGTGCCAGCAGCTTAGCCCGACGGACAGCCAATAATTCACCCCTCCACTTT.

DNA for the CDR3: TGTGCCAGCAGGTTACAGCAGAACACTGAAGCTTTCTTT. As protein: CASRLQQNTEAFF. The V call is TRBV6-5, the J call TRBJ1-1, with D uncertain. This CDR3 comprises 13 residues. In germline, CDR1 is MNHEY, CDR2 SVGAGI. The V end was cut by 6 bases, the J end by 1 base, with 9 bases between.

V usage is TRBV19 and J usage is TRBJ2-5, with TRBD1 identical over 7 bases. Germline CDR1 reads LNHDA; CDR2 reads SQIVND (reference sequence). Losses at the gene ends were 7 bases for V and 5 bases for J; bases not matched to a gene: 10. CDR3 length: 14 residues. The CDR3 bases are TGTGCCAGTAACAGGGGACAGCTAGGGGAGACCCAGTACTTC. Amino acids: CASNRGQLGETQYF.

The DNA of the CDR3 is TGTGCCAGCGGGTACCCCGCGGCAGGGGTGGACTATGGCTACACCTTC. Translated, it gives CASGYPAAGVDYGYTF. This chain links TRBV7-9 with TRBJ1-2; TRBD1 is a possible D gene (6 bases). The CDR3 runs 16 residues. The germline V and J ends were trimmed by 8 bases and 3 bases, with 22 bases remaining between them. Germline loops: CDR1 SEHNR, CDR2 FQNEAQ (reference sequence).

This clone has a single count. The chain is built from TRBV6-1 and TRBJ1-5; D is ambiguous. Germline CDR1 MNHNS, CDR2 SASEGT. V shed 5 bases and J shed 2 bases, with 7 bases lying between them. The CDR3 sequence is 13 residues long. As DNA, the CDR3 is TGTGCCAGCAGTCTATACGGCAATCAGCCCCAGCATTTT. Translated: CASSLYGNQPQHF.

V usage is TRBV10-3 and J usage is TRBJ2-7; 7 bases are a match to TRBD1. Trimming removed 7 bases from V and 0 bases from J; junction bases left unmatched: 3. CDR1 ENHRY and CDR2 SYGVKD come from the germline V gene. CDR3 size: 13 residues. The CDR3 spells CAIKDRSSYEQYF. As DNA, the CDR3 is TGTGCCATCAAGGACAGGAGCTCCTACGAGCAGTACTTC.

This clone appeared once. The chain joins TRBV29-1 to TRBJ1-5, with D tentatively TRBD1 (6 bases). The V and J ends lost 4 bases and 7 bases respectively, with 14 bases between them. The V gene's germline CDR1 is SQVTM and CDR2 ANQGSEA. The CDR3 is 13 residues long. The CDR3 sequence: CSVGRGQGQPQHF. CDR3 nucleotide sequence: TGCAGCGTTGGCAGGGGTCAGGGACAGCCCCAGCATTTT.

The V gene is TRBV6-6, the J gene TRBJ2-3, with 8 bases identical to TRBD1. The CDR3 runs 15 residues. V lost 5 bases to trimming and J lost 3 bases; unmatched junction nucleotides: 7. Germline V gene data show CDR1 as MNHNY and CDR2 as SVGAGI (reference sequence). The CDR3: CASSGQGGRTDTQYF. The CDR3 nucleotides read TGTGCCAGCAGTGGACAGGGCGGACGGACAGATACGCAGTATTTT.

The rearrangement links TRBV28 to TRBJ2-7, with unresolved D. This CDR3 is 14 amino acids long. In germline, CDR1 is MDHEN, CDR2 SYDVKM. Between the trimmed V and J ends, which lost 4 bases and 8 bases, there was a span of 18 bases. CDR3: CASSSLEMVQQQYF. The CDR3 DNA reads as TGTGCCAGCAGTTCACTCGAGATGGTCCAACAGCAGTACTTC.

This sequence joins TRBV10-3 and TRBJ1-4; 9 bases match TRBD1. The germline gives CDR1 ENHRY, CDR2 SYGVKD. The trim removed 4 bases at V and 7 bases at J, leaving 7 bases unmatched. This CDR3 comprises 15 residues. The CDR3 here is CAISGTGGAGEKLFF. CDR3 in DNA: TGTGCCATCAGTGGCACAGGGGGCGCGGGTGAAAAACTGTTTTTT.

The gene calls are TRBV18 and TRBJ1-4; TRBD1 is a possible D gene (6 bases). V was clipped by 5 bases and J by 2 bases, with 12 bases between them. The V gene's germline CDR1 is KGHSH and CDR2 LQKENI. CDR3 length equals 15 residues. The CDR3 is CASSITGSTNEKLFF. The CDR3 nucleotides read TGTGCCAGCTCAATTACAGGGTCGACTAATGAAAAACTGTTTTTT.

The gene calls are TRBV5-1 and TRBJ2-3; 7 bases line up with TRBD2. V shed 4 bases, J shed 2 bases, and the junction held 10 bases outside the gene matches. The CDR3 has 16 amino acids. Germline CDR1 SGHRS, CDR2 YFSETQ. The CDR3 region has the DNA TGCGCCAGCAGCCTCTGGGGGACTACCCTCACAGATACGCAGTATTTT. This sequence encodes CASSLWGTTLTDTQYF. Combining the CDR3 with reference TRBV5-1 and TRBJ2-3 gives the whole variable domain KAGVTQTPRYLIKTRGQQVTLSCSPISGHRSVSWYQQTPGQGLQFLFEYFSETQRNKGNFPGRFSGRQFSNSRSEMNVSTLELGDSALYLCASSLWGTTLTDTQYFGPGTRLTVL.

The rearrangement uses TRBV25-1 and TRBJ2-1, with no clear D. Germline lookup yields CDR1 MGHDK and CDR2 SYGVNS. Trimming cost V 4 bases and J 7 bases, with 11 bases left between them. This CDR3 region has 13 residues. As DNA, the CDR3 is TGTGCCAGCAGTGGCACAGCAAAGAATGAGCAGTTCTTC. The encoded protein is CASSGTAKNEQFF.

The CDR3 reads CASSGGNTGDEQYF. The CDR3 DNA sequence: TGTGCCAGCAGCGGGGGAAATACAGGGGACGAGCAGTACTTC. This chain links TRBV9 with TRBJ2-7, with 7 bases identical to TRBD1. Germline-derived CDR1 and CDR2 are SGDLS and YYNGEE. Unmatched junction bases numbered 8, after V lost 3 bases and J lost 5 bases. This CDR3 is 14 amino acids long.

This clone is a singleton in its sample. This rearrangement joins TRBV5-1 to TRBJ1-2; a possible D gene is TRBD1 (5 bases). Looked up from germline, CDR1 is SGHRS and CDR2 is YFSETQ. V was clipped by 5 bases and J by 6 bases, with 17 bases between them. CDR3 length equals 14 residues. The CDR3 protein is CASSRPLGGDGYTF. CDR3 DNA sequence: TGCGCCAGCAGTCGTCCGTTGGGGGGTGATGGCTACACCTTC. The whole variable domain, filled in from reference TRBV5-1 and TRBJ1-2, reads KAGVTQTPRYLIKTRGQQVTLSCSPISGHRSVSWYQQTPGQGLQFLFEYFSETQRNKGNFPGRFSGRQFSNSRSEMNVSTLELGDSALYLCASSRPLGGDGYTFGSGTRLTVV.

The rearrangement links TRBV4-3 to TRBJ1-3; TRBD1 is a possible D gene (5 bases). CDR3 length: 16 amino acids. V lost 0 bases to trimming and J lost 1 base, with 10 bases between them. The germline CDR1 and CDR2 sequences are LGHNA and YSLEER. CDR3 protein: CASSQDWAGSGNTIYF. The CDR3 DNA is TGCGCCAGCAGCCAAGATTGGGCAGGGTCTGGAAACACCATATATTTT.

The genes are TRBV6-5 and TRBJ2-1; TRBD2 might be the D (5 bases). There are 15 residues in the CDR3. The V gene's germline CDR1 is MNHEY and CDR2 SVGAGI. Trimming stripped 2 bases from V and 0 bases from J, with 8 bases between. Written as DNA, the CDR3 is TGTGCCAGCAGTTACGCCCGGGGCTCCTACAATGAGCAGTTCTTC. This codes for CASSYARGSYNEQFF.

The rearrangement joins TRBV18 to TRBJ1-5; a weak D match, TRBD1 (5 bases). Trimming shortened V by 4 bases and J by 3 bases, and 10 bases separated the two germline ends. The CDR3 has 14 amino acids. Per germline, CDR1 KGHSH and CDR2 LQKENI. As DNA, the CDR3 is TGTGCCAGCTCACTAGACAGCCCCAATCAGCCCCAGCATTTT. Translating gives CASSLDSPNQPQHF.

The CDR3 is CASSPKIRVNTEAFF. The CDR3, as DNA: TGTGCCAGCTCACCAAAAATCCGGGTGAACACTGAAGCTTTCTTT. The V gene is TRBV18, the J gene TRBJ1-1, with D unclear. This CDR3 is 15 amino acids long. Germline CDR1 KGHSH, CDR2 LQKENI. V lost 2 bases and J 0 bases, leaving 10 bases between the germline ends.